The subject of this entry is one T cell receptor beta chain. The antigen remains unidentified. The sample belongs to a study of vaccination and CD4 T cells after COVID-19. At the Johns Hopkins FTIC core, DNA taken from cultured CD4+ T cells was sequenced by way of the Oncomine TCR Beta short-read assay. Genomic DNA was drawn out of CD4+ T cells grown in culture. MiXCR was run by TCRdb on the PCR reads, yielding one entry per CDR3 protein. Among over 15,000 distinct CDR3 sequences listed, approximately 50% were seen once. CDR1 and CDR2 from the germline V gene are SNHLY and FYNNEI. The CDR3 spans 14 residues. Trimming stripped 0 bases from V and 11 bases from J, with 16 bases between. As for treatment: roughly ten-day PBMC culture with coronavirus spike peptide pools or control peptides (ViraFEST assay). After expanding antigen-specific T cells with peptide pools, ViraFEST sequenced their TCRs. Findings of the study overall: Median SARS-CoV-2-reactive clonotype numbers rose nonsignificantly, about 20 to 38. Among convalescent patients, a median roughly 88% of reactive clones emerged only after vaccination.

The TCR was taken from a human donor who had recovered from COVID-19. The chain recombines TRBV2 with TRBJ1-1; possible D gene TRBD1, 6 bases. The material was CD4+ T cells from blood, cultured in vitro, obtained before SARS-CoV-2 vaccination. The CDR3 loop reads CASSEALVRGTAFF. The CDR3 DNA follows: TGTGCCAGCAGTGAAGCGCTTGTGAGGGGGACGGCTTTCTTT.